This entry describes one T cell receptor beta chain. Participants were aged roughly 18 to 90 years, lived in under 30 US areas, and enrolled virtually. The study counted Cohort 3 donors as recovered given two negative PCRs, clearance, or symptom resolution. The data are from a study of blood T cell repertoires in COVID-19. Study-level information: T cells, B-cell-depleted T cells, or PBMCs provided the cDNA or gDNA that served as material.

Per the study methods: By means of reference gene primer amplification, nucleated cell counts were estimated. Method: immunoSEQ multiplex PCR; TCRdb's copy keeps in-frame clones and lacks some. V, J and clone size reflect that table, while D and trimming were determined from the DNA. This table holds some 200,000 clones, approximately 80% found once. CDR1 and CDR2 (germline): SEHNR, FQNEAQ (reference sequence). This CDR3 is built from 14 residues. V was cut by 1 base and J by 0 bases, with 6 bases left in between. Sequencing used PBMCs or T cells enriched from blood (not recorded which). The TCR originated in a man in his forties who had recovered from COVID-19. The rearrangement uses TRBV7-9 and TRBJ1-1; D is unresolved. As DNA, the CDR3 is TGTGCCAGCAGCTTAGATCCCATGAACACTGAAGCTTTCTTT. Translation gives CASSLDPMNTEAFF.